The subject of this entry is one TCR beta chain. The antigen is undetermined. These data are taken from a study of cytomegalovirus exposure and HLA in healthy donors. Findings of the study overall: Common viral pathogens (according to a later analysis) appeared linked to several of the most significant clusters.

CDR3 size: 14 residues. Germline V gives CDR1 SEHNR, CDR2 FQNEAQ (reference sequence). J lost 7 bases, V lost 8 bases, and 8 bases had no gene match. Vbeta (60) and Jbeta (13) primers were used in the PCR. The method was immunoSEQ multiplex PCR; TCRdb's version includes in-frame clones alone and lacks a portion of them. The sample table includes roughly 120,000 clones. The rearrangement uses TRBV7-9 and TRBJ2-2; 9 nucleotides align to TRBD1. The material sequenced was PBMCs. The clonotype was recovered from a man aged 18-30 years in good health and CMV-seronegative. CDR3 DNA: TGTGCCAGCGGGACAGGGACGGTGCACGGGGAGCTGTTTTTT. This gives the protein CASGTGTVHGELFF.